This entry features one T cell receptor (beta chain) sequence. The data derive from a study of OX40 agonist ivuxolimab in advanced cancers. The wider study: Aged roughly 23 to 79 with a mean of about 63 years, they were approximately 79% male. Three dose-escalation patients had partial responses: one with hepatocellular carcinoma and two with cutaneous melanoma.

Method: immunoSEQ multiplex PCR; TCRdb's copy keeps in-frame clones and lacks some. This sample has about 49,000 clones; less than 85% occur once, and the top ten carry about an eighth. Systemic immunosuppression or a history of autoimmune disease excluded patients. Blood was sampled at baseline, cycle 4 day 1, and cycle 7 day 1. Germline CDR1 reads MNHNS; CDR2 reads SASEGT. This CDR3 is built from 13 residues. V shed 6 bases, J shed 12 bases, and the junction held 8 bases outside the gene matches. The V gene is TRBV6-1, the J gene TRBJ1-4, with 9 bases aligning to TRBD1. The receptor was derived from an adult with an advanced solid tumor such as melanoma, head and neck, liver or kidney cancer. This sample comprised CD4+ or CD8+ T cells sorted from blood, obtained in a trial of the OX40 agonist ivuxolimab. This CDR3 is CASRGTGWRELFF. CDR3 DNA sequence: TGTGCCAGCAGGGGGACAGGGTGGAGAGAACTGTTTTTT.